This is a list of T cell receptor beta chains from one sample in a study of long-term antiretroviral therapy in people with HIV. TCRdb's table, derived via immunoSEQ multiplex PCR, lists solely in-frame clones and lacks some. The sample records over 9,000 clones, around 84% being singletons. This material consisted of unsorted PBMCs, taken 1.2 years after starting antiretroviral therapy. These receptors were collected from a middle-aged man with HIV. Each CDR3 is given with its conserved first and last residue. A D gene is named only where the DNA matches it firmly. Only part of the rows carry a size: once, few, many, or a class if the clone is expanded.

>.|TRBJ2-7|TRBV5-4|TRBD1
CASSSGQEPAYEQYF
TGTGCCAGCAGCTCGGGACAGGAGCCTGCCTACGAGCAGTACTTC
>.|TRBJ1-6|TRBV6-1|.
CASSAGPYNSPLHF
TGTGCCAGCAGCGCAGGGCCCTATAATTCACCCCTCCACTTT
>.|TRBJ2-1|TRBV7-2|TRBD2
CASSTGLAGYNEQFF
TGTGCCAGCAGCACGGGACTAGCGGGGTACAATGAGCAGTTCTTC
>.|TRBJ2-7|TRBV18|TRBD1
CASSRGQGANHEQYF
TGTGCCAGCTCCCGTGGACAGGGGGCAAACCACGAGCAGTACTTC
>once|TRBJ2-5|TRBV4-2|.
CASSQDNQALRTQYF
TGTGCCAGCAGCCAAGATAATCAAGCTCTCAGGACCCAGTACTTC
>.|TRBJ2-3|TRBV29-1|TRBD2
CSVRERGGTDTQYF
TGCAGCGTTAGGGAGCGGGGGGGCACAGATACGCAGTATTTT
>.|TRBJ1-6|TRBV11-2|.
CASSLERVSNSPLHF
TGTGCCAGCAGCTTAGAGAGGGTATCGAATTCACCCCTCCACTTT
>.|TRBJ2-2|TRBV5-6|TRBD2
CASSLGELRLADTGELFF
TGTGCCAGCAGCTTGGGAGAGTTAAGGCTAGCGGACACCGGGGAGCTGTTTTTT
>.|TRBJ1-2|TRBV11-2|TRBD1
CASSPRQGAASGYTF
TGTGCCAGCAGCCCCCGACAGGGGGCGGCGTCTGGCTACACCTTC
>.|TRBJ2-7|TRBV10-3|.
CAISETDYEQYF
TGTGCCATCAGTGAGACGGACTACGAGCAGTACTTC